This T cell receptor (beta chain) originates from a study of blood T cell repertoires in COVID-19. Study-level background: Samples taken during acute and convalescent COVID-19 were collected in the United States, Italy and Spain. In each case, the material was cDNA or gDNA derived from T cells, B-cell-depleted T cells, or PBMCs.

Per the study methods: Nucleated cell number was recorded as an estimate derived from reference gene primer amplification. Clones were read by immunoSEQ multiplex PCR, and TCRdb kept only the in-frame ones, dropping some. The V and J calls and clone size were taken over from that table, and D and trimming were inferred from the DNA. The data contain 300,000 or so clones, 87% of them seen just once; the ten biggest clones take up 7.8%. Germline V gene data show CDR1 as SGHNT and CDR2 as YYREEE (reference sequence). The CDR3 runs to 15 residues. Between the trimmed V and J ends, which lost 1 base and 0 bases, there was a span of 7 bases.

The specimen was peripheral blood. The rearrangement links TRBV5-4 to TRBJ2-2, with D uncertain. The sequence was obtained from a woman between 50 and 59 years old who had recovered from COVID-19. The CDR3 DNA sequence: TGTGCCAGCAGCTTGAAGACAACGAACACCGGGGAGCTGTTTTTT. This sequence encodes CASSLKTTNTGELFF.